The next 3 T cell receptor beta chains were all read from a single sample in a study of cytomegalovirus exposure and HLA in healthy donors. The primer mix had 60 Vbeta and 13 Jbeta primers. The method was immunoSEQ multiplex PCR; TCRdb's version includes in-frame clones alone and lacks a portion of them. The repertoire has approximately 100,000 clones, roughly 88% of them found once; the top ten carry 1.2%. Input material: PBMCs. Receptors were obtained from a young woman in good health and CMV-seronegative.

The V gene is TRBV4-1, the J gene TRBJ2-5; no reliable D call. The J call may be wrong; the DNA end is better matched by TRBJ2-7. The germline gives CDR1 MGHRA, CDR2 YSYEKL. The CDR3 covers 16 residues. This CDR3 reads CASSQEPQSASYEQYF. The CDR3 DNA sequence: TGCGCCAGCAGCCAAGAGCCCCAGAGCGCCTCCTACGAGCAGTACTTC.

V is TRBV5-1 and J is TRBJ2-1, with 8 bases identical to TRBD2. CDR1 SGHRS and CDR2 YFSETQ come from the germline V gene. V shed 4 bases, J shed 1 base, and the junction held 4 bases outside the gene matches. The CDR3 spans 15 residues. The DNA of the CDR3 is TGCGCCAGCAGCGCGCGGGGGGTTTCCTACAATGAGCAGTTCTTC. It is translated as CASSARGVSYNEQFF.

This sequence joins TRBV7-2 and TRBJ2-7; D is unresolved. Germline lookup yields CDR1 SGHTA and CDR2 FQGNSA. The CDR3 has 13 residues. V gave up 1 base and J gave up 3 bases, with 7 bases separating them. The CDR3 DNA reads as TGTGCCAGCAGCTTAGTAACTCACTACGAGCAGTACTTC. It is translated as CASSLVTHYEQYF.